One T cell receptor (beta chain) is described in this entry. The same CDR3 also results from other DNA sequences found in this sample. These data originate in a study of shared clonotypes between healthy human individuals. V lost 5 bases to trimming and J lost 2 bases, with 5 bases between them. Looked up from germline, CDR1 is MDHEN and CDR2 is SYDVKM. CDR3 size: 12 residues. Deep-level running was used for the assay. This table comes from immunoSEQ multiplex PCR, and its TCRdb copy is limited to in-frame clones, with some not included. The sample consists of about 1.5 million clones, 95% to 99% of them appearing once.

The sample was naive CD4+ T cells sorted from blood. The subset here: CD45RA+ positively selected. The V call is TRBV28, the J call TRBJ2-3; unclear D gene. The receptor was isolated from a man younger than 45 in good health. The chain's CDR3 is CASSLITDTQYF. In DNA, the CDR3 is TGTGCCAGCAGTCTTATCACAGATACGCAGTATTTT.